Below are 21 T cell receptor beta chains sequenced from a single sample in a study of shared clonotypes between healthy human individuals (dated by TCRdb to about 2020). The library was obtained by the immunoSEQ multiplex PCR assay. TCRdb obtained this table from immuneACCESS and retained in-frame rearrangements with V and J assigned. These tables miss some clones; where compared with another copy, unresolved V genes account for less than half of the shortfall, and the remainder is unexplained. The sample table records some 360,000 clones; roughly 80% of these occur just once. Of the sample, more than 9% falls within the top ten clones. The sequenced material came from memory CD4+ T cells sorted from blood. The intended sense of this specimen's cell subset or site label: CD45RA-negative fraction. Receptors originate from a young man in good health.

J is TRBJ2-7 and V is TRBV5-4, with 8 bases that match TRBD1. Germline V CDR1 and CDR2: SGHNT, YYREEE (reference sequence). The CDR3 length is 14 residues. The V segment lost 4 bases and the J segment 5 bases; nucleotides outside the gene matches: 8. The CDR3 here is CASSPGQVEDEQYF. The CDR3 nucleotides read TGTGCCAGCAGCCCGGGACAGGTGGAAGACGAGCAGTACTTC.

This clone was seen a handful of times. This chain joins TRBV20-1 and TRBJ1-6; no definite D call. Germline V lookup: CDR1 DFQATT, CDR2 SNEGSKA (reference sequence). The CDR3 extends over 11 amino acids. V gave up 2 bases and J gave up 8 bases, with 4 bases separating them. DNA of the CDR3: TGCAGTGCTAGACAAGATTCACCCCTCCACTTT. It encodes CSARQDSPLHF.

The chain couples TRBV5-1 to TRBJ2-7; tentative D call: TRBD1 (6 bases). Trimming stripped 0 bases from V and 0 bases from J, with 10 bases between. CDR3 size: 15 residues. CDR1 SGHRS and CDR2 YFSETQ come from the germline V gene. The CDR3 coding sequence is TGCGCCAGCAGCTTGGTTGGGGACACCTCCTACGAGCAGTACTTC. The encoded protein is CASSLVGDTSYEQYF.

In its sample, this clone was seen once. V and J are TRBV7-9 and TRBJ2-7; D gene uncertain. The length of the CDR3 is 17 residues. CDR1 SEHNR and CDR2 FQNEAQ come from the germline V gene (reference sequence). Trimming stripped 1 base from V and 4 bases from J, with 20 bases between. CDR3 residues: CASSLGIGRDVGYEQYF. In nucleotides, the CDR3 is TGTGCCAGCAGCTTAGGGATCGGTAGGGATGTGGGTTACGAGCAGTACTTC.

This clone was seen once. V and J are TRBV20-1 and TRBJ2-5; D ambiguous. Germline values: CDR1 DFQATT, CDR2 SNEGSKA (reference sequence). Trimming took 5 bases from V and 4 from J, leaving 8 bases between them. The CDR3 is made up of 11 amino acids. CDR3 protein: CSAQQGETQYF. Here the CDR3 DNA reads TGCAGTGCTCAACAAGGAGAGACCCAGTACTTC.

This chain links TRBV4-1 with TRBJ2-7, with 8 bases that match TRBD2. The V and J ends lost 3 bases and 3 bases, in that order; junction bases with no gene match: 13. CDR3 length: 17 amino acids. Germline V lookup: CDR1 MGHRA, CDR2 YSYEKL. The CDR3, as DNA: TGCGCCAGCAGCCAGACGTTACGGTATAGCGGGAACTACGAGCAGTACTTC. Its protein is CASSQTLRYSGNYEQYF.

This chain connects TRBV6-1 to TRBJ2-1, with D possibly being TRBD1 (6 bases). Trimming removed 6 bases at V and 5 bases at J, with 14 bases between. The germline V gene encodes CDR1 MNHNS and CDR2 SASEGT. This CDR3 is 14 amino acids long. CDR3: CASSIGTRDNEQFF. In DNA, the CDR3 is TGTGCCAGCAGCATAGGGACAAGGGACAATGAGCAGTTCTTC.

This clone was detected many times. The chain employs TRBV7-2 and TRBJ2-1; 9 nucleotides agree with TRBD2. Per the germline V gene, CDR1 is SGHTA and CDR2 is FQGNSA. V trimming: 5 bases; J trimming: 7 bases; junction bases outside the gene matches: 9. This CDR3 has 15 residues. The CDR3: CASSRGTSRQNEQFF. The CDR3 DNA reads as TGTGCCAGCAGCAGAGGGACTAGCCGACAGAATGAGCAGTTCTTC.

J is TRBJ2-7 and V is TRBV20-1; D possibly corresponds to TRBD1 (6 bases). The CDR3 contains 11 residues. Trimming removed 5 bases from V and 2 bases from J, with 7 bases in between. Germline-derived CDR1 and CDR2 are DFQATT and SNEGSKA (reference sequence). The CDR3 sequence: CSAWTAYEQYF. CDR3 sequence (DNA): TGCAGTGCTTGGACAGCCTACGAGCAGTACTTC.

CDR3: CASSFAGQETQYF. The CDR3 DNA is TGTGCCAGCAGCTTTGCGGGACAAGAGACCCAGTACTTC. The chain couples TRBV5-4 to TRBJ2-5, with a possible D match to TRBD2 (6 bases). The CDR3 extends over 13 amino acids. V was cut by 2 bases and J by 2 bases, with 7 bases left in between. CDR1 and CDR2 from the germline V gene are SGHNT and YYREEE (reference sequence). The full variable domain, in which reference TRBV5-4 and TRBJ2-5 provide the parts outside the CDR3, is ETGVTQSPTHLIKTRGQQVTLRCSSQSGHNTVSWYQQALGQGPQFIFQYYREEENGRGNFPPRFSGLQFPNYSSELNVNALELDDSALYLCASSFAGQETQYFGPGTRLLVL.

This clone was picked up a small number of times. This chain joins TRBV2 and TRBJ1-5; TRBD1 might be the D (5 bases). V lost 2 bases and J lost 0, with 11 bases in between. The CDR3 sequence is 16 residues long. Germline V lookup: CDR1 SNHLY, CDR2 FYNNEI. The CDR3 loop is CASSEKGGVSNQPQHF. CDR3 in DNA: TGTGCCAGCAGTGAAAAGGGAGGGGTTAGCAATCAGCCCCAGCATTTT.

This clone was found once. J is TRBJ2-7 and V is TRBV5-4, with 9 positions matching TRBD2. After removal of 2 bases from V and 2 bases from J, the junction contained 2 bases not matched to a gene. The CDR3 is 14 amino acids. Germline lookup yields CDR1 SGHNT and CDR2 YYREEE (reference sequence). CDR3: CASSFASGTYEQYF. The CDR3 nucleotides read TGTGCCAGCAGCTTTGCTAGCGGGACCTACGAGCAGTACTTC.

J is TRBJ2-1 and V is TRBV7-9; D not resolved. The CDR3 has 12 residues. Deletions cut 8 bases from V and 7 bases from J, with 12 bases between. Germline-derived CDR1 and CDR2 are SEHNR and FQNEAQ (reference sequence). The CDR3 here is CASEGVANEQFF. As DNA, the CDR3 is TGTGCCAGCGAAGGAGTGGCGAATGAGCAGTTCTTC.

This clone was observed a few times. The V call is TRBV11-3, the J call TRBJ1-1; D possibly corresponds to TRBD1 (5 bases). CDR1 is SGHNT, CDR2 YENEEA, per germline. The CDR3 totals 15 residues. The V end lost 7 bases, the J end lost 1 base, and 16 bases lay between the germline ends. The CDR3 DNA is TGTGCCAGCACCCTAGAGACAGACCCGAACACTGAAGCTTTCTTT. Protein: CASTLETDPNTEAFF.

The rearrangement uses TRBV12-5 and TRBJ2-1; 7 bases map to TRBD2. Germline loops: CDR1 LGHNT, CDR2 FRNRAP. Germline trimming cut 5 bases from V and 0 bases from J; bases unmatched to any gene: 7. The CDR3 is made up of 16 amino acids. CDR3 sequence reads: CASGPPGGSSYNEQFF. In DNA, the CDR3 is TGTGCTAGTGGTCCCCCGGGCGGGAGCTCCTACAATGAGCAGTTCTTC.

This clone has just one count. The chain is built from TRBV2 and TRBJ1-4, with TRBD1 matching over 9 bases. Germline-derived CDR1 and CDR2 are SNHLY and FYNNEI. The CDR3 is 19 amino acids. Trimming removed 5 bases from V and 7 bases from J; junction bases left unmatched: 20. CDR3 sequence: CASSPTGTGNWWSGEKLFF. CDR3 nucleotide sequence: TGTGCCAGCAGTCCCACCGGGACAGGGAATTGGTGGTCGGGTGAAAAACTGTTTTTT. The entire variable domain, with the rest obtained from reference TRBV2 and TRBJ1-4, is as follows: EPEVTQTPSHQVTQMGQEVILRCVPISNHLYFYWYRQILGQKVEFLVSFYNNEISEKSEIFDDQFSVERPDGSNFTLKIRSTKLEDSAMYFCASSPTGTGNWWSGEKLFFGSGTQLSVL.

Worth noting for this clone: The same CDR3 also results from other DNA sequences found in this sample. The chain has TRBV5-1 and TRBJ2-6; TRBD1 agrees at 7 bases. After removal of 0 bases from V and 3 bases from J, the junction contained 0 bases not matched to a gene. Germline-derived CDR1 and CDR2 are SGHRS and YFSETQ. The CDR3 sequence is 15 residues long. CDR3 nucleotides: TGCGCCAGCAGCTTGGGGGACAGTGGGGCCAACGTCCTGACTTTC. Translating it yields CASSLGDSGANVLTF.

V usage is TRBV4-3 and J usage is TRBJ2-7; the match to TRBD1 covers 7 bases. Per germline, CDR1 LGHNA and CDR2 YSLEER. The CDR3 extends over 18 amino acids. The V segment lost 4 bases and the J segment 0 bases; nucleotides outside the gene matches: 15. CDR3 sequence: CASSPYLSVRDSSYEQYF. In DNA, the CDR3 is TGCGCCAGCAGCCCTTACCTGAGTGTACGGGACAGCTCCTACGAGCAGTACTTC.

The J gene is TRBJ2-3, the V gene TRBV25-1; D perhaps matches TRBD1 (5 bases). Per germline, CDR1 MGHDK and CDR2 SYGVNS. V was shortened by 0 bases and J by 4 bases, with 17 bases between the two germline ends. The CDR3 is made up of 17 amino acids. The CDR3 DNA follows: TGTGCCAGCAGTGAATATGGGGCGAGTTCAGCCCCAGATACGCAGTATTTT. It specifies CASSEYGASSAPDTQYF.

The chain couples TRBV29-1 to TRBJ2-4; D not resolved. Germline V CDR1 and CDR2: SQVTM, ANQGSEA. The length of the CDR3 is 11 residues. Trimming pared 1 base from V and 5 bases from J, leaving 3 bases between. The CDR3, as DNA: TGCAGCGTTGAAGTGGAAAACATTCAGTACTTC. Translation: CSVEVENIQYF.

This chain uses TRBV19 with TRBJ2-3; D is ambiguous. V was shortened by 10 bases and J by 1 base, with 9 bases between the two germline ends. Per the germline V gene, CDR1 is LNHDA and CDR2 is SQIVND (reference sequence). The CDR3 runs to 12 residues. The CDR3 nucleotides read TGTGCCACAGCGACACGCACAGATACGCAGTATTTT. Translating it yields CATATRTDTQYF.